This is a list of T cell receptor beta chains from one sample in a study of CXCR4 blockade with PD-1 therapy in pancreatic cancer. TCRdb's table, derived via immunoSEQ multiplex PCR, lists solely in-frame clones and lacks some. The sample yields about 8,100 clones, under 60% seen once. The specimen was tumor tissue. These receptors originate from a human donor with pancreatic ductal adenocarcinoma. Both conserved end residues are part of each CDR3. D genes are given only for firm matches. Only some rows state a clone size, as once, few, many or a class for expanded clones.

abundance	v_gene	j_gene	d_gene	CDR3aa	CDR3nt
.	TRBV6-8	TRBJ2-3	TRBD2	CASGTSVGTDTQYF	TGTGCCAGCGGGACTAGTGTTGGCACAGATACGCAGTATTTT
once	TRBV19	TRBJ2-3	.	CASSIGWGSSTDTQYF	TGTGCCAGTAGTATAGGTTGGGGGTCCAGCACAGATACGCAGTATTTT
.	TRBV18	TRBJ2-3	TRBD1	CASSPGTGGATDTQYF	TGTGCCAGCTCACCAGGGACAGGGGGCGCGACAGATACGCAGTATTTT
few	TRBV1	TRBJ1-6	.	CASSQVKEGNSPLHF	TGCGCCAGCAGCCAAGTTAAGGAGGGAAATTCACCCCTCCACTTT
.	TRBV19	TRBJ2-7	TRBD1	CASSVRGLYYEQYF	TGTGCCAGTAGTGTCAGGGGGCTATACTACGAGCAGTACTTC
few	TRBV19	TRBJ1-2	.	CASSMGTDPRGYTF	TGTGCCAGTAGTATGGGGACCGACCCACGGGGCTACACCTTC
.	TRBV19	TRBJ1-1	TRBD1	CASSIRGQIAEAFF	TGTGCCAGTAGTATCAGGGGGCAGATCGCTGAAGCTTTCTTT
few	TRBV6-8	TRBJ1-2	TRBD1	CAMRGGDYGYTF	TGTGCCATGCGAGGGGGCGACTATGGCTACACCTTC
.	TRBV14	TRBJ1-2	TRBD1	CASSQGQGTGYGYTF	TGTGCCAGCAGCCAGGGACAGGGGACGGGCTATGGCTACACCTTC
once	TRBV15	TRBJ1-3	.	CATRGEISGNTIYF	TGTGCCACCAGAGGGGAGATCTCTGGAAACACCATATATTTT
.	TRBV29-1	TRBJ2-1	.	CSVGRGHDEQFF	TGCAGCGTTGGTAGAGGGCACGATGAGCAGTTCTTC
.	TRBV15	TRBJ2-2	.	CATSRGTRQVTGELFF	TGTGCCACCAGCAGAGGTACCCGACAGGTCACCGGGGAGCTGTTTTTT
.	TRBV6-8	TRBJ2-5	.	CASRKAVGETQYF	TGTGCCAGCCGGAAAGCGGTGGGAGAGACCCAGTACTTC
.	TRBV9	TRBJ2-2	.	CASSATGLGTGELFF	TGTGCCAGCAGCGCAACAGGGTTGGGTACCGGGGAGCTGTTTTTT
.	TRBV27	TRBJ2-7	.	CASSFLANNEQYF	TGTGCCAGCAGTTTTTTAGCGAACAACGAGCAGTACTTC
few	TRBV9	TRBJ2-7	.	CASSRDNYEQYF	TGTGCCAGCAGTCGGGACAACTACGAGCAGTACTTC
medium-sized	TRBV11-3	TRBJ1-4	.	CASSSWTDLNEKLFF	TGTGCCAGCAGCTCATGGACAGATCTTAATGAAAAACTGTTTTTT
.	TRBV6-8	TRBJ1-2	.	CASSYSNAYGYTF	TGTGCCAGCAGTTACTCGAACGCCTATGGCTACACCTTC
.	TRBV28	TRBJ2-7	TRBD2	CASRGGGLAGYEQYF	TGTGCCAGCAGGGGGGGAGGACTAGCGGGCTACGAGCAGTATTTC